The 19 T cell receptor beta chains given below trace back to one sample, sequenced in a study of cytomegalovirus exposure and HLA in healthy donors. The table came from immunoSEQ multiplex PCR; TCRdb's copy has only in-frame clones and leaves some out. The data contain some 170,000 clones, about 89% of them seen just once; the ten biggest clones take up less than 9.5%. Input material: PBMCs. The receptor source for this set is a man aged 25-45 years in good health and CMV-seropositive.

The chain joins TRBV5-1 to TRBJ2-5, with D maybe TRBD2 (6 bases). The CDR3 sequence is 14 residues long. Germline V lookup: CDR1 SGHRS, CDR2 YFSETQ. V lost 4 bases and J 4 bases, leaving 14 bases between the germline ends. In DNA form, the CDR3 reads TGCGCCAGCAGCGATCGGGGGAACGGAGAGACCCAGTACTTC. Translation gives CASSDRGNGETQYF. Full variable domain (outside the CDR3, taken from reference TRBV5-1 and TRBJ2-5): KAGVTQTPRYLIKTRGQQVTLSCSPISGHRSVSWYQQTPGQGLQFLFEYFSETQRNKGNFPGRFSGRQFSNSRSEMNVSTLELGDSALYLCASSDRGNGETQYFGPGTRLLVL.

V usage is TRBV28 and J usage is TRBJ2-7; no clear D. The V and J ends lost 8 bases and 3 bases respectively, with 17 bases between them. Germline CDR1 reads MDHEN; CDR2 reads SYDVKM. The CDR3 runs 14 residues. CDR3 coding DNA: TGTGCCAGCGGCCCCGACCCTCTTGACTACGAGCAGTACTTC. Translation gives CASGPDPLDYEQYF. Filled out from reference TRBV28 and TRBJ2-7, the complete variable domain reads DVKVTQSSRYLVKRTGEKVFLECVQDMDHENMFWYRQDPGLGLRLIYFSYDVKMKEKGDIPEGYSVSREKKERFSLILESASTNQTSMYLCASGPDPLDYEQYFGPGTRLTVT.

This sequence joins TRBV30 and TRBJ1-6; D possibly corresponds to TRBD1 (5 bases). The V gene lost 5 bases and the J gene lost 5 bases, with 10 bases spanning the gap. The CDR3 contains 13 residues. CDR1 GTSNPN and CDR2 SVGIG come from the germline V gene (reference sequence). Here the CDR3 reads CAWGHQDNSPLHF. The CDR3, as DNA: TGTGCCTGGGGACACCAGGATAATTCACCCCTCCACTTT.

The chain has TRBV5-6 and TRBJ2-4; 7 bases agree with TRBD1. Germline V gene data show CDR1 as SGHDT and CDR2 as YYEEEE. CDR3 length equals 18 residues. The junction had 11 bases not matched to a gene; V was cut back by 0 bases and J by 2 bases. CDR3: CASSLVDTGVFSKNIQYF. The CDR3 DNA is TGTGCCAGCAGCTTGGTTGACACAGGGGTTTTTTCCAAAAACATTCAGTACTTC.

CDR3: CASSPSRTIGGTEAFF. In nucleotides, the CDR3 is TGTGCCAGTAGTCCTAGTAGGACAATCGGGGGCACTGAAGCTTTCTTT. This chain joins TRBV19 and TRBJ1-1; the D gene is possibly TRBD1 (5 bases). Germline V CDR1 and CDR2: LNHDA, SQIVND (reference sequence). CDR3 length equals 16 residues. Between the trimmed V and J ends, which lost 5 bases and 4 bases, there was a span of 20 bases.

The V call is TRBV19, the J call TRBJ1-5; TRBD1 might be the D (6 bases). The V gene lost 3 bases and the J gene lost 3 bases, with 9 bases spanning the gap. This CDR3 spans 14 amino acids. Germline CDR1 LNHDA, CDR2 SQIVND (reference sequence). The CDR3 region is CASSITGTNQPQHF. The CDR3 nucleotides read TGTGCCAGTAGTATCACAGGGACCAATCAGCCCCAGCATTTT.

The CDR3 spells CASSLGSEQFF. The CDR3 coding sequence is TGTGCCAGCAGCCTGGGTAGTGAGCAGTTCTTC. The J gene is TRBJ2-1, the V gene TRBV6-5; no reliable D call. This CDR3 is built from 11 residues. Per the germline V gene, CDR1 is MNHEY and CDR2 is SVGAGI. The V end was cut by 6 bases, the J end by 9 bases, with 9 bases between.

The chain uses TRBV7-3 and TRBJ2-2; D call uncertain. CDR3 length equals 14 residues. V lost 4 bases and J 7 bases, leaving 13 bases between the germline ends. Germline assignment: CDR1 SGHTA and CDR2 FQGTGA. Here the CDR3 reads CASSSQTSGGELFF. The CDR3 DNA reads as TGTGCCAGCAGCTCCCAGACCTCCGGCGGGGAGCTGTTTTTT.

The chain combines TRBV7-8 with TRBJ1-6; no clear D. The germline V gene has CDR1 SGHVS and CDR2 FQNEAQ. This CDR3 comprises 16 residues. The V end lost 5 bases, the J end lost 6 bases, and 17 bases lay between the germline ends. CDR3 in amino acids: CASSPSTPSANSPLHF. The CDR3 bases are TGTGCCAGCAGCCCGAGTACACCAAGTGCTAATTCACCCCTCCACTTT.

The chain has TRBV30 and TRBJ1-2; perhaps TRBD1 as D (5 bases). V was shortened by 2 bases and J by 0 bases, with 19 bases between the two germline ends. The germline V gene has CDR1 GTSNPN and CDR2 SVGIG (reference sequence). This CDR3 region has 17 residues. This chain's CDR3 is CAWSNTGGRRANYGYTF. The CDR3 bases are TGTGCCTGGAGTAACACTGGGGGTCGTCGAGCTAACTATGGCTACACCTTC.

The chain joins TRBV5-1 to TRBJ2-1, with D uncertain. Trimming removed 2 bases from V and 0 bases from J, with 6 bases in between. This CDR3 contains 14 residues. Germline V gene lookup returns CDR1 SGHRS and CDR2 YFSETQ. The CDR3 here is CASSFPDSYNEQFF. The CDR3 DNA is TGCGCCAGCAGCTTCCCGGACTCCTACAATGAGCAGTTCTTC.

This clone was seen more than once but under ten times. The chain carries TRBV2 and TRBJ1-1, with D tentatively TRBD1 (5 bases). In germline, CDR1 is SNHLY, CDR2 FYNNEI. With 4 bases removed from V and 0 bases from J, the gap between germline ends came to 9 bases. This CDR3 is 14 amino acids long. CDR3 DNA: TGTGCCAGCAGTGTTTTAGGGGTGAACACTGAAGCTTTCTTT. Its translation: CASSVLGVNTEAFF.

J is TRBJ1-4 and V is TRBV5-6; weak D call: TRBD1 (5 bases). In germline, CDR1 is SGHDT, CDR2 YYEEEE. The CDR3 length is 13 residues. The ends were cut back, 2 bases at V and 4 bases at J, with 6 bases in the middle. In nucleotides, the CDR3 is TGTGCCAGCAGCTTTGGGGGTAATGAAAAACTGTTTTTT. Protein sequence: CASSFGGNEKLFF.

This clone was seen a few times. The V call is TRBV25-1, the J call TRBJ2-7; 10 bases fit TRBD1. V dropped 6 bases and J dropped 3; count of bases not matched to a gene: 2. Germline assignment: CDR1 MGHDK and CDR2 SYGVNS. The CDR3 has 13 amino acids. The CDR3 spells CASRGTGVYEQYF. The CDR3 DNA is TGTGCCAGCAGAGGGACAGGGGTCTACGAGCAGTACTTC.

This clone is termed medium-sized. For the CDR3, the DNA is TGTGCCAGCAGTGAAGTCACTAGCGGTGCCTACGAGCAGTACTTC. Protein: CASSEVTSGAYEQYF. V is TRBV6-1 and J is TRBJ2-7; TRBD2 matches 8 bases. The CDR3 has 15 amino acids. J gave up 2 bases and V 1 base, and 4 bases lay outside the gene matches. Per germline, CDR1 MNHNS and CDR2 SASEGT.

V usage is TRBV11-1 and J usage is TRBJ1-1; D unclear. This CDR3 contains 15 residues. The ends were cut back, 7 bases at V and 4 bases at J, with 19 bases in the middle. The germline gives CDR1 SGHAT, CDR2 FQDESV (reference sequence). Here the CDR3 DNA reads TGTGCCAGCAACACTAGATCCGACGGAGGCACTGAAGCTTTCTTT. Residues: CASNTRSDGGTEAFF. Full variable domain (rest looked up from reference TRBV11-1 and TRBJ1-1): EAEVAQSPRYKITEKSQAVAFWCDPISGHATLYWYRQILGQGPELLVQFQDESVVDDSQLPKDRFSAERLKGVDSTLKIQPAELGDSAMYLCASNTRSDGGTEAFFGQGTRLTVV.

This rearrangement joins TRBV6-1 to TRBJ2-7; D is perhaps TRBD1 (5 bases). Trimming removed 8 bases at V and 5 bases at J, with 10 bases between. In germline, CDR1 is MNHNS, CDR2 SASEGT. This CDR3 spans 11 amino acids. The CDR3 region has the DNA TGTGCCAGCGGGCAGGGTAACGAGCAGTACTTC. It encodes CASGQGNEQYF.

This chain joins TRBV5-6 and TRBJ1-5; possibly TRBD1 for D (6 bases). The CDR3 length is 16 residues. Germline loops: CDR1 SGHDT, CDR2 YYEEEE. V lost 5 bases and J lost 2, with 17 bases in between. The CDR3 DNA reads TGTGCCAGCAGTTATTCCAGGGGCGACGGCAATCAGCCCCAGCATTTT. Its protein product is CASSYSRGDGNQPQHF.

The rearrangement joins TRBV29-1 to TRBJ2-7; 15 nucleotides match TRBD2. The CDR3 is made up of 18 amino acids. J gave up 6 bases and V 6 bases, and 18 bases lay outside the gene matches. Germline-derived CDR1 and CDR2 are SQVTM and ANQGSEA. CDR3 sequence reads: CSVGATGTPGLAGGEQYF. CDR3 nucleotide sequence: TGCAGCGTAGGAGCGACTGGAACCCCGGGACTAGCGGGAGGCGAGCAGTACTTC.